This entry features one T cell receptor beta chain sequence. Antigen unknown. The data were obtained in a study of post-analysis software for immune sequencing data. About the research overall: Included courses were relapsing-remitting and secondary progressive multiple sclerosis; progressive-relapsing multiple sclerosis was also included. General study results and limits: Strong co-clustering by F measure was evident for samples that had been prepared in the same batch. Comparison of patients with controls showed 5 or 6 TRBV segments more frequent in patients, TRBV5-6, TRBV5-1 and TRBV20-1 among them. Significantly lower normalized Chao1 diversity was seen in multiple sclerosis patients than in controls.

This CDR3 has 14 amino acids. The junction had 4 bases not matched to a gene; V was cut back by 2 bases and J by 9 bases. The germline gives CDR1 ENHRY, CDR2 SYGVKD. Unique molecular identifiers tagged the TCR beta cDNA libraries. With roughly 1 to 10 million T cells as the source, 400,000 to 550,000 cDNA molecules resulted. TCRdb ran MiXCR on the PCR reads and lists one entry per CDR3 protein. The data contain hundreds of thousands of distinct CDR3 sequences, 55% to 70% of them singletons. The sequencing sample was made of blood. The rearrangement joins TRBV10-3 to TRBJ2-1; 10 bases match TRBD2. This receptor was obtained from a girl under 10 years old with multiple sclerosis. CDR3 sequence (DNA): TGTGCCATCAGTGAGCTAGCGGGAGATGCTGAGCAGTTCTTC. It specifies CAISELAGDAEQFF.